The sequence of this TCR beta chain was determined in a study of T cells in Graves' hyperthyroidism and ophthalmopathy. Whole-study context: Peripheral blood was drawn at first diagnosis, prior to all treatment.

This clonotype was observed many times. The PBMCs studied were ones that came from roughly 9.1 ml fresh peripheral blood. Unmatched junction bases numbered 8, after V lost 5 bases and J lost 5 bases. Looked up from germline, CDR1 is DFQATT and CDR2 is SNEGSKA (reference sequence). The CDR3 spans 14 residues. TCR beta CDR3 sequences were amplified from RNA transcripts. Initially, a first-round RT-PCR of the TCR CDR3 employed the HTBI primer set. TCRdb processed the multiplex PCR reads anew with MiXCR; each CDR3 protein has one entry. The profile shows about 400,000 distinct CDR3 sequences, roughly an eighth of them singletons.

The chain joins TRBV20-1 to TRBJ2-3, with 9 bases fitting TRBD2. The material sequenced was blood. This clonotype originated in a woman between 18 and 30 years old with Graves' hyperthyroidism. This CDR3 is CSASTSGDLDTQYF. The CDR3 coding sequence is TGCAGTGCTTCGACTAGCGGAGATCTAGATACGCAGTATTTT.